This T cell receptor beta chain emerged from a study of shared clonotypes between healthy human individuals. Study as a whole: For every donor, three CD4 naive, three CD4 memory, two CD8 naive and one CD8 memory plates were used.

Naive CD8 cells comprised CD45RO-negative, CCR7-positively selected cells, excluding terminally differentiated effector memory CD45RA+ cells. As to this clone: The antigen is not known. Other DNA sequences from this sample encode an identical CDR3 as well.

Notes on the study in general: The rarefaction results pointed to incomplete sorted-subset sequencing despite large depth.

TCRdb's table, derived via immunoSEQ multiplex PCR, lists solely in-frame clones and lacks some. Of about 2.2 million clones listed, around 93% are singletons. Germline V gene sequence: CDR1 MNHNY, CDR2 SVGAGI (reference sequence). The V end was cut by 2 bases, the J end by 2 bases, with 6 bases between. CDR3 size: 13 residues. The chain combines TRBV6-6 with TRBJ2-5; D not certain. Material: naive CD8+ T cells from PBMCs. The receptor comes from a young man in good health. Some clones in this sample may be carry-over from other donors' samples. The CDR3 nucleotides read TGTGCCAGCAGTTACGGGGTACAAGAGACCCAGTACTTC. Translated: CASSYGVQETQYF.